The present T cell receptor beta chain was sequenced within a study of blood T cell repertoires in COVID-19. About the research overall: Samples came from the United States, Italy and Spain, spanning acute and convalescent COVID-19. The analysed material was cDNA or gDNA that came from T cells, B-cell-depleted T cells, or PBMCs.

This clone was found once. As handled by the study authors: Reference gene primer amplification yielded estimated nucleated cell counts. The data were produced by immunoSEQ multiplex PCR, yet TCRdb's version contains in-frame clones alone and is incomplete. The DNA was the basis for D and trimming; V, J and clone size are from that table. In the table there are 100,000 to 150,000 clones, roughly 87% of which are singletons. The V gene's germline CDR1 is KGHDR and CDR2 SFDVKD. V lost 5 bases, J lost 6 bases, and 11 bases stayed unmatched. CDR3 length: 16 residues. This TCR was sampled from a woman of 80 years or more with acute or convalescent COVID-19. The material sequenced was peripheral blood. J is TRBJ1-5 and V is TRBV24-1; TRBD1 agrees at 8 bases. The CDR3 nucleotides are TGTGCCACCAGTGGGAGGACAGGGTCCGAAACTCAGCCCCAGCATTTT. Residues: CATSGRTGSETQPQHF.